One and the same sample provided the 5 T cell receptor beta chains below, sequenced in a study of PD-1 blockade in mismatch repair-deficient tumors. The table came from immunoSEQ multiplex PCR; TCRdb's copy has only in-frame clones and leaves some out. The table has tens of thousands of clones, roughly 80% seen once. The source material was peripheral blood, sampled 44 weeks after starting pembrolizumab. The receptor source for this set is an adult with mismatch repair-deficient cancer.

The chain links TRBV27 to TRBJ2-7; the D gene is possibly TRBD2 (5 bases). The germline V gene has CDR1 MNHEY and CDR2 SMNVEV (reference sequence). The CDR3 is 12 amino acids. V was trimmed by 6 bases and J by 4 bases, leaving 10 bases between them. The CDR3 sequence: CASSRPGYEQYF. CDR3 bases: TGTGCCAGCAGCCGTCCGGGGTACGAGCAGTACTTC.

This clone showed up just once. V and J are TRBV5-1 and TRBJ2-1; TRBD2 matches 7 bases. Germline-derived CDR1 and CDR2 are SGHRS and YFSETQ. The junction had 4 bases not matched to a gene; V was cut back by 0 bases and J by 7 bases. This CDR3 has 14 residues. This chain's CDR3 is CASSLVGGSNEQFF. The CDR3 region has the DNA TGCGCCAGCAGCTTGGTCGGCGGGAGTAATGAGCAGTTCTTC.

The V gene is TRBV2, the J gene TRBJ2-3; possibly TRBD2 for D (5 bases). Trimming removed 6 bases at V and 5 bases at J, with 9 bases between. CDR1 and CDR2 from the germline V gene are SNHLY and FYNNEI. The CDR3 covers 12 residues. CDR3 bases: TGTGCCAGCAGGACCGGAGGAGATACGCAGTATTTT. Amino acids: CASRTGGDTQYF.

This chain links TRBV6-4 with TRBJ2-5, with 9 bases matching TRBD1. The V and J ends lost 3 bases and 2 bases, in that order; junction bases with no gene match: 4. Germline V gene lookup returns CDR1 MRHNA and CDR2 SNTAGT. The CDR3 totals 15 residues. CDR3 residues: CASSEGQGLQETQYF. The CDR3 region has the DNA TGTGCCAGCAGTGAGGGACAGGGTCTACAAGAGACCCAGTACTTC.

The chain employs TRBV27 and TRBJ2-1; no clear D. This CDR3 has 12 residues. The germline V and J ends were trimmed by 4 bases and 9 bases, with 10 bases remaining between them. CDR1 is MNHEY, CDR2 SMNVEV, per germline (reference sequence). The CDR3 DNA follows: TGTGCCAGCAGTTGGCTAGGCATTGAGCAGTTCTTC. This encodes CASSWLGIEQFF.